The subject of this entry is one T cell receptor beta chain. This record comes from a study of shared clonotypes between healthy human individuals. Some clones are missing from TCRdb's copy, which holds only in-frame ones; the method was immunoSEQ multiplex PCR. This repertoire shows roughly 2.4 million clones, about 94% found once; its top ten account for roughly 0.13%. V shed 5 bases and J 4 bases; nucleotides not matched to a gene: 7. The CDR3 runs 14 residues. Per germline, CDR1 MNHEY and CDR2 SVGAGI. This chain joins TRBV6-5 and TRBJ1-1; 7 bases are a match to TRBD1. Specimen: naive CD4+ T cells sorted from blood. The sample's subset: CD45RA+ positively selected. The receptor was isolated from a man between 18 and 35 years old in good health. The CDR3 spells CASSRGGAGTEAFF. CDR3 in DNA: TGTGCCAGCAGTCGAGGGGGCGCCGGCACTGAAGCTTTCTTT.